These 21 T cell receptor beta chains originate from one sample sequenced in a study of T-cell memory formation after mild COVID-19. One entry per CDR3 protein, called by TCRdb with MiXCR from the 5' RACE reads. In the table there are around 140,000 distinct CDR3 sequences, 20% to 25% of which are singletons. Sequenced sample: PBMCs or a T cell subset sorted from them (not recorded which). These receptors were collected from an adult woman who had mild COVID-19 (a few samples of this study predate the infection). Cell type and time point are not known.

This clonotype has just a few counts. The rearrangement joins TRBV5-1 to TRBJ1-1, with 9 bases lining up with TRBD1. The CDR3 has 16 residues. The V and J ends lost 4 bases and 6 bases, in that order; junction bases with no gene match: 13. Germline V gives CDR1 SGHRS, CDR2 YFSETQ. The CDR3 nucleotides are TGCGCCAGCAGCGTACTGTCCCGGGACAGGGAGGCTGAAGCTTTCTTT. Its translation is CASSVLSRDREAEAFF.

Turning to this clonotype: This could be a read error, since a much larger clone is one nucleotide away. The chain joins TRBV6-5 to TRBJ1-2, with 8 bases that match TRBD1. From germline, CDR1 is MNHEY and CDR2 SVGAGI. The CDR3 is 13 residues long. V trimming: 6 bases; J trimming: 2 bases; junction bases outside the gene matches: 2. DNA for the CDR3: TGTGCCAGCAGCTGGACAGGGAACTATGGCTACACCTTC. As protein: CASSWTGNYGYTF.

V gene TRBV5-6 combines with J gene TRBJ2-1, with 16 bases matching TRBD2. V lost 2 bases and J lost 10; bases outside the gene matches: 6. The CDR3 loop spans 16 amino acids. Germline assignment: CDR1 SGHDT and CDR2 YYEEEE. The CDR3 protein is CASSFPGLAGGEEQFF. The CDR3 DNA is TGTGCCAGCAGCTTTCCGGGACTAGCGGGAGGGGAGGAGCAGTTCTTC. Variable domain in full (rest from reference TRBV5-6 and TRBJ2-1): DAGVTQSPTHLIKTRGQQVTLRCSPKSGHDTVSWYQQALGQGPQFIFQYYEEEERQRGNFPDRFSGHQFPNYSSELNVNALLLGDSALYLCASSFPGLAGGEEQFFGPGTRLTVL.

The V gene is TRBV6-6, the J gene TRBJ1-1; 8 nucleotides align to TRBD1. The V segment lost 8 bases and the J segment 1 base; nucleotides outside the gene matches: 9. This CDR3 contains 15 residues. Germline V gene data show CDR1 as MNHNY and CDR2 as SVGAGI (reference sequence). CDR3: CASSPLDRANTEAFF. The CDR3 DNA is TGTGCCAGCTCCCCTCTGGACAGGGCGAACACTGAAGCTTTCTTT.

This clonotype was found a few times. The chain uses TRBV7-9 and TRBJ2-3, with D uncertain. Trimming took off 1 base at V and 7 bases at J, with 9 bases between the two ends. The CDR3 runs to 13 residues. Germline CDR1 and CDR2: SEHNR and FQNEAQ (reference sequence). In nucleotides, the CDR3 is TGTGCCAGCAGCTTAGAGTTGGAGTATACGCAGTATTTT. Translation gives CASSLELEYTQYF. The full variable domain, its missing parts supplied by reference TRBV7-9 and TRBJ2-3, is DTGVSQNPRHKITKRGQNVTFRCDPISEHNRLYWYRQTLGQGPEFLTYFQNEAQLEKSRLLSDRFSAERPKGSFSTLEIQRTEQGDSAMYLCASSLELEYTQYFGPGTRLTVL.

This clonotype was recorded a few times. CDR3 amino acids: CSATVPSYNEQFF. CDR3 sequence (DNA): TGCAGTGCTACAGTCCCGTCCTACAATGAGCAGTTCTTC. The chain recombines TRBV20-1 with TRBJ2-1; D gene unclear. Germline CDR1 reads DFQATT; CDR2 reads SNEGSKA (reference sequence). V shed 4 bases and J shed 1 base, with 8 bases lying between them. The CDR3 length is 13 residues.

J is TRBJ2-3 and V is TRBV15, with a tentative D call TRBD2 (5 bases). CDR1 and CDR2 (germline): LNHNV, YYDKDF (reference sequence). The CDR3 has 14 residues. V dropped 5 bases and J dropped 0 bases, with 9 bases sitting between them. The CDR3 spells CATSPGISTDTQYF. Here the CDR3 DNA reads TGTGCCACCAGCCCGGGAATCAGCACAGATACGCAGTATTTT.

This clonotype turned up a few times. The rearrangement uses TRBV7-9 and TRBJ2-7; D might be TRBD1 (6 bases). Trimming pared 1 base from V and 0 bases from J, leaving 13 bases between. CDR1 and CDR2 from the germline V gene are SEHNR and FQNEAQ (reference sequence). The CDR3 contains 16 residues. The CDR3 loop is CASSLGYQGSSYEQYF. The CDR3 DNA is TGTGCCAGCAGCTTAGGTTATCAGGGGAGCTCCTACGAGCAGTACTTC. Full variable domain (remainder filled in from reference TRBV7-9 and TRBJ2-7): DTGVSQNPRHKITKRGQNVTFRCDPISEHNRLYWYRQTLGQGPEFLTYFQNEAQLEKSRLLSDRFSAERPKGSFSTLEIQRTEQGDSAMYLCASSLGYQGSSYEQYFGPGTRLTVT.

This rearrangement joins TRBV6-2 or TRBV6-3 to TRBJ1-2; D is uncertain. V lost 2 bases and J lost 6, with 13 bases in between. The CDR3 length is 14 residues. Looked up from germline, CDR1 is MNHEY and CDR2 is SVGEGT. The DNA of the CDR3 is TGTGCCAGCAGTTACCTACCTGGGGATGATGGCTACACCTTC. It translates to CASSYLPGDDGYTF.

In this sample, this clonotype turned up a few times. The rearrangement uses TRBV7-8 and TRBJ2-3; D unresolved. With 4 bases removed from V and 0 bases from J, the gap between germline ends came to 20 bases. Germline CDR1 reads SGHVS; CDR2 reads FQNEAQ. The CDR3 contains 18 residues. This chain's CDR3 is CASSSYVARPPSTDTQYF. The CDR3 bases are TGTGCCAGCAGCTCGTATGTTGCGCGACCTCCTAGCACAGATACGCAGTATTTT.

The chain uses TRBV5-1 and TRBJ1-2; D not resolved. This CDR3 has 13 amino acids. Germline lookup yields CDR1 SGHRS and CDR2 YFSETQ. Trimming removed 0 bases from V and 12 bases from J, with 15 bases in between. This CDR3 reads CASSLAGSGENTF. In DNA, the CDR3 is TGCGCCAGCAGCTTGGCCGGCAGCGGGGAGAACACCTTC.

This clonotype was seen a few times. The CDR3 loop reads CASSRTGTYTGELFF. As DNA, the CDR3 is TGTGCCAGCAGCCGGACAGGGACTTACACCGGGGAGCTGTTTTTT. The rearrangement uses TRBV13 and TRBJ2-2; 8 bases are shared with TRBD1. This CDR3 has 15 amino acids. The V gene's germline CDR1 is PRHDT and CDR2 FYEKMQ (reference sequence). V was pared by 5 bases and J by 3 bases, with 5 bases of the junction left unmatched.

This clonotype has only a few counts. This sequence joins TRBV15 and TRBJ2-3; D remains unclear. The CDR3 sequence is 17 residues long. In germline, CDR1 is LNHNV, CDR2 YYDKDF (reference sequence). Trimming removed 2 bases at V and 0 bases at J, with 15 bases between. CDR3 sequence: CATSRYGEARSTDTQYF. CDR3 DNA sequence: TGTGCCACCAGCAGATACGGAGAGGCGAGAAGCACAGATACGCAGTATTTT.

This clonotype has only one observation. V gene TRBV6-5 combines with J gene TRBJ2-1, with 11 bases that match TRBD2. Trimming removed 5 bases from V and 5 bases from J; junction bases left unmatched: 8. Germline assignment: CDR1 MNHEY and CDR2 SVGAGI. The CDR3 sequence is 16 residues long. CDR3 nucleotides: TGTGCCAGCAGTCCATCCCGACTAGCGGGGAACAATGAGCAGTTCTTC. This translates into CASSPSRLAGNNEQFF.

This clonotype was seen only a few times. V usage is TRBV7-9 and J usage is TRBJ1-4; no reliable D call. Trimming pared 10 bases from V and 2 bases from J, leaving 20 bases between. The CDR3 contains 16 residues. Germline V gene lookup returns CDR1 SEHNR and CDR2 FQNEAQ (reference sequence). The CDR3 nucleotides are TGTGCCACCCACGAGAAGGGATCTGTTACTAATGAAAAACTGTTTTTT. Translation: CATHEKGSVTNEKLFF.

J is TRBJ1-5 and V is TRBV6-1; maybe TRBD1 (6 bases). V dropped 6 bases and J dropped 0 bases, with 12 bases sitting between them. CDR1 and CDR2 (germline): MNHNS, SASEGT. This CDR3 spans 15 amino acids. This CDR3 reads CASSVWTDSNQPQHF. DNA of the CDR3: TGTGCCAGCAGCGTGTGGACAGATAGCAATCAGCCCCAGCATTTT.

The V and J genes are TRBV11-2 and TRBJ2-3; 7 bases line up with TRBD2. The CDR3 extends over 15 amino acids. Germline CDR1 and CDR2: SGHAT and FQNNGV. The V gene end was trimmed by 1 base and the J gene end by 4 bases; junction bases not matched to a gene: 5. CDR3 residues: CASSLAAGAPDTQYF. For the CDR3, the DNA is TGTGCCAGCAGCTTAGCGGCGGGAGCTCCAGATACGCAGTATTTT.

This clonotype was picked up a small number of times. This chain uses TRBV10-3 with TRBJ2-5; 7 bases map to TRBD2. CDR3 length: 14 residues. Per the germline V gene, CDR1 is ENHRY and CDR2 is SYGVKD. V trimming: 3 bases; J trimming: 2 bases; junction bases outside the gene matches: 3. CDR3 bases: TGTGCCATCAGTGATATTAGCGGGCAAGAGACCCAGTACTTC. It yields the protein CAISDISGQETQYF.

The rearrangement uses TRBV9 and TRBJ1-2; possibly TRBD1 for D (5 bases). Trimming removed 1 base from V and 4 bases from J, with 14 bases in between. The CDR3 length is 15 residues. Germline V CDR1 and CDR2: SGDLS, YYNGEE. The CDR3 DNA is TGTGCCAGCAGCGTACGGGGGGGAGCTCTCTATGGCTACACCTTC. It specifies CASSVRGGALYGYTF.

J is TRBJ2-7 and V is TRBV7-9, with TRBD2 as a possible D gene (5 bases). Germline V gives CDR1 SEHNR, CDR2 FQNEAQ (reference sequence). V dropped 5 bases and J dropped 4 bases, with 12 bases sitting between them. The CDR3 consists of 13 residues. The chain's CDR3 is CASSISGAYEQYF. The CDR3 DNA sequence: TGTGCCAGCAGCATAAGCGGCGCATACGAGCAGTACTTC.

The chain recombines TRBV11-2 with TRBJ1-2; D not certain. The CDR3 totals 15 residues. V dropped 0 bases and J dropped 4 bases, with 12 bases sitting between them. CDR1 and CDR2 (germline): SGHAT, FQNNGV. CDR3 loop: CASSLDPRASYGYTF. DNA for the CDR3: TGTGCCAGCAGCTTAGATCCGAGGGCCTCCTATGGCTACACCTTC.